The rows below give T cell receptor beta chains drawn from one sample of a study of vaccination effects on CD4 cells after COVID-19. Their cognate antigens are unknown. The protocol was immunoSEQ multiplex PCR, while the TCRdb copy is restricted to in-frame clones and leaves out a portion. The data contain 45,000 to 55,000 clones, about 70% of them singletons. Sample: CD4+ T cells from PBMCs cultured without peptide, taken after COVID-19 vaccination. The receptors were gathered from a human donor who received a COVID-19 vaccine. The CDR3 runs from the conserved cysteine through the conserved F or W. The order of the fields is clone size, V gene, D gene, CDR3 length, J gene, CDR3 DNA, CDR3 protein. A D gene is named only where the DNA matches it firmly. Size values are once, few and many counts, or a class for expanded clones, and some rows have none.

size: few; V: TRBV30; D: NA; length: 13; J: TRBJ1-1; DNA: TGTGCCTGGAGTGGACGGCTGAACACTGAAGCTTTCTTT; CDR3: CAWSGRLNTEAFF
size: NA; V: TRBV7-8; D: NA; length: 15; J: TRBJ2-1; DNA: TGTGCCAGCAGCTTTTTACGGGATAGGGCCAATGAGCAGTTCTTC; CDR3: CASSFLRDRANEQFF
size: NA; V: TRBV5-1; D: TRBD2; length: 16; J: TRBJ2-3; DNA: TGCGCCAGCAGCTTGGGAACGACTAGCGCCGCAGATACGCAGTATTTT; CDR3: CASSLGTTSAADTQYF
size: NA; V: TRBV21-1; D: NA; length: 15; J: TRBJ1-2; DNA: TGTGCCAGCAGCAGGCGACAGGGCCGGAGGAAGGGCTACACCTTC; CDR3: CASSRRQGRRKGYTF
size: NA; V: TRBV25-1; D: NA; length: 15; J: TRBJ1-1; DNA: TGTGCCAGCGGTGATGCCGGGACATTGAACACTGAAGCTTTCTTT; CDR3: CASGDAGTLNTEAFF
size: many; V: TRBV5-6; D: TRBD1; length: 16; J: TRBJ2-3; DNA: TGTGCCAGCAGTTTCGCAGGGGGCGGTAGCACAGATACGCAGTATTTT; CDR3: CASSFAGGGSTDTQYF
size: NA; V: TRBV27; D: TRBD1; length: 14; J: TRBJ1-2; DNA: TGTGCCAGCAGTCCCGCGACAGGGGCAGGGGGCTACACCTTC; CDR3: CASSPATGAGGYTF
size: few; V: TRBV7-9; D: TRBD1; length: 14; J: TRBJ1-3; DNA: TGTGCCAGCAGCTCAGGGACAGTTGGAAACACCATATATTTT; CDR3: CASSSGTVGNTIYF
size: NA; V: TRBV28; D: NA; length: 16; J: TRBJ1-6; DNA: TGTGCCAGCAGGTGGGGGGATCGGCGATTAAGTTCACCCCTCCACTTT; CDR3: CASRWGDRRLSSPLHF
size: NA; V: TRBV18; D: NA; length: 13; J: TRBJ2-7; DNA: TGTGCCAGCTCACCGATCGCAGGCTACGAGCAGTACTTC; CDR3: CASSPIAGYEQYF
size: NA; V: TRBV5-6; D: NA; length: 17; J: TRBJ2-2; DNA: TGTGCCAGCAGCTTGGGCCCTACAGGTCTAAGGACCGGGGAGCTGTTTTTT; CDR3: CASSLGPTGLRTGELFF
size: NA; V: TRBV11-1; D: NA; length: 15; J: TRBJ2-1; DNA: TGTGCCAGCAGCTCGGGAAGGGGCTCCTACAATGAGCAGTTCTTC; CDR3: CASSSGRGSYNEQFF
size: few; V: TRBV5-1; D: TRBD1; length: 13; J: TRBJ1-2; DNA: TGCGCCAGCAGAACGGGACAGGGGAACGGCTACACCTTC; CDR3: CASRTGQGNGYTF
size: few; V: TRBV30; D: NA; length: 13; J: TRBJ1-6; DNA: TGTGCCTGCCTTGGCAGGGATAATTCACCCCTCCACTTT; CDR3: CACLGRDNSPLHF
size: NA; V: TRBV19; D: NA; length: 13; J: TRBJ2-5; DNA: TGTGCCAGTAGTGTCAACAGGGAAGAGACCCAGTACTTC; CDR3: CASSVNREETQYF
size: NA; V: TRBV7-2; D: TRBD2; length: 15; J: TRBJ2-3; DNA: TGTGCCAGCGGTAGACTAGCGGGGAGCACAGATACGCAGTATTTT; CDR3: CASGRLAGSTDTQYF
size: NA; V: TRBV6-1; D: NA; length: 15; J: TRBJ1-2; DNA: TGTGCCAGCAGTGAAGCTCCCCTTTTGGGCTATGGCTACACCTTC; CDR3: CASSEAPLLGYGYTF
size: NA; V: TRBV7-9; D: TRBD2; length: 13; J: TRBJ2-1; DNA: TGTGCCAGCAGCTTAGAGGGCGGGAGGGCCACAATCTTC; CDR3: CASSLEGGRATIF
size: few; V: TRBV6-1; D: NA; length: 14; J: TRBJ1-2; DNA: TGTGCCAGCAGTGAGGAGGGCAGGTTCCGTGGCTACACCTTC; CDR3: CASSEEGRFRGYTF
size: NA; V: TRBV29-1; D: NA; length: 15; J: TRBJ1-1; DNA: TGCAGCGTTCTCGGTACAGGGTCGGTGAACACTGAAGCTTTCTTT; CDR3: CSVLGTGSVNTEAFF
size: NA; V: TRBV5-1; D: TRBD1; length: 17; J: TRBJ1-1; DNA: TGCGCCAGCAGCTTGTTTTGGGACAGGGGGCTGAGAACTGAAGCTTTCTTT; CDR3: CASSLFWDRGLRTEAFF
size: NA; V: TRBV2; D: NA; length: 13; J: TRBJ1-1; DNA: TGTGCCAGCAGTGTAGCAGGGGACACTGAAGCTTTCTTT; CDR3: CASSVAGDTEAFF
size: NA; V: TRBV6-1; D: TRBD1; length: 15; J: TRBJ2-7; DNA: TGTGCCAGCAGTGAAGGGGTGGGACAGACCTACGAGCAGTACTTC; CDR3: CASSEGVGQTYEQYF
size: NA; V: TRBV6-6; D: TRBD1; length: 12; J: TRBJ2-7; DNA: TGTGCCAGCAGCGGGACAGCCTACGAGCAGTACTTC; CDR3: CASSGTAYEQYF
size: NA; V: TRBV4-2; D: TRBD2; length: 16; J: TRBJ2-7; DNA: TGTGCCAGCAGCCAAGATCTAGCGGGGGAACCTTACGAGCAGTACTTC; CDR3: CASSQDLAGEPYEQYF
size: few; V: TRBV28; D: TRBD2; length: 15; J: TRBJ2-2; DNA: TGTGCCAGCAGTTTGCGACTAGCGGGTGGGGGGGAGCTGTTTTTT; CDR3: CASSLRLAGGGELFF
size: NA; V: TRBV11-3; D: TRBD2; length: 16; J: TRBJ2-1; DNA: TGTGCCAGCAGCTTAGCTTTCGGCGGGGGGAGCAATGAGCAGTTCTTC; CDR3: CASSLAFGGGSNEQFF
size: few; V: TRBV19; D: NA; length: 15; J: TRBJ1-6; DNA: TGTGCCAGTAGTATAGGGACACAGGTCCCTTCACCCCTCCACTTT; CDR3: CASSIGTQVPSPLHF
size: few; V: TRBV3-1/TRBV3-2; D: TRBD1; length: 16; J: TRBJ2-6; DNA: TGTGCCAGCAGCCACCGAACAGGGGTTGGGGCCAACGTCCTGACTTTC; CDR3: CASSHRTGVGANVLTF
size: NA; V: TRBV5-6; D: TRBD1; length: 13; J: TRBJ2-7; DNA: TGTGCCAGCAGCTTGGCTCCGGACAGGGAGCAGTACTTC; CDR3: CASSLAPDREQYF
size: medium-sized; V: TRBV5-1; D: NA; length: 15; J: TRBJ1-4; DNA: TGCGCCAGCAGCTCCCAGGGAGCAACTAATGAAAAACTGTTTTTT; CDR3: CASSSQGATNEKLFF
size: NA; V: TRBV7-8; D: NA; length: 15; J: TRBJ1-3; DNA: TGTGCCAGCAGCTCATCGTTGTATGCTGGAAACACCATATATTTT; CDR3: CASSSSLYAGNTIYF
size: NA; V: TRBV7-4; D: TRBD2; length: 18; J: TRBJ2-7; DNA: TGTGCCAGCAGCTTAGTGGTCAGGGTGAGGCGGGACTATTACGAGCAGTACTTC; CDR3: CASSLVVRVRRDYYEQYF
size: NA; V: TRBV5-1; D: NA; length: 13; J: TRBJ2-1; DNA: TGCGCCAGCAGCTTGGAGCGCGCGTATGAGCAGTTCTTC; CDR3: CASSLERAYEQFF
size: once; V: TRBV11-2; D: TRBD1; length: 12; J: TRBJ2-7; DNA: TGTGCCAGCAGCACCCGGGACAGAGAGCAGTACTTC; CDR3: CASSTRDREQYF
size: NA; V: TRBV25-1; D: NA; length: 11; J: TRBJ2-7; DNA: TGTGCCAGCTCCCAGGCCCAGGTTCAGTACTTC; CDR3: CASSQAQVQYF
size: NA; V: TRBV2; D: TRBD2; length: 17; J: TRBJ2-3; DNA: TGTGCCAGCAGTGAAGACGGACTAGCGGGAGGCACAGATACGCAGTATTTT; CDR3: CASSEDGLAGGTDTQYF